Following are 12 T cell receptor beta chains from one sample sequenced in a study of blood T cell repertoires in COVID-19 (dated by TCRdb to about 2020). Library preparation employed the immunoSEQ multiplex PCR assay. TCRdb mirrors the immuneACCESS table, restricted to in-frame sequences. Some clones are absent from its copies; in checked studies, under half trace to an unresolved V gene, and the reason for the others is unknown. This sample holds about 190,000 clones; 76% were observed only once. The ten most abundant clones make up about a sixth of the sample. Material for sequencing was PBMCs or T cells enriched from blood (not recorded which). The receptors were gathered from a woman between 50 and 59 years old with acute COVID-19.

This clone is a singleton in its sample. J is TRBJ2-1 and V is TRBV5-6, with D possibly matching TRBD1 (5 bases). CDR1 is SGHDT and CDR2 is YYEEEE in the germline V gene. Trimming took off 3 bases at V and 10 bases at J, with 11 bases between the two ends. The length of the CDR3 is 12 residues. The CDR3 here is CASSSTATEQFF. Written as DNA, the CDR3 is TGTGCCAGCAGCTCGACAGCGACAGAGCAGTTCTTC.

To note about this clone: Distinct nucleotide sequences in the sample also encode this CDR3. The gene calls are TRBV6-1 and TRBJ2-7; TRBD1 is a possible D gene (5 bases). V dropped 2 bases and J dropped 0 bases, with 8 bases sitting between them. The CDR3 sequence is 14 residues long. CDR1 is MNHNS, CDR2 SASEGT, per germline. The CDR3 DNA follows: TGTGCCAGCAGTGAATCCCAGGGCTCCTACGAGCAGTACGTC. This translates into CASSESQGSYEQYV.

The chain recombines TRBV7-2 with TRBJ2-1, with a possible D match to TRBD1 (5 bases). With 5 bases removed from V and 4 bases from J, the gap between germline ends came to 9 bases. Germline assignment: CDR1 SGHTA and CDR2 FQGNSA. This CDR3 has 13 residues. The CDR3, as DNA: TGTGCCAGCAGCATCAGACAGTACAATGAGCAGTTCTTC. Protein: CASSIRQYNEQFF.

The V and J genes are TRBV27 and TRBJ2-2; 10 bases are shared with TRBD2. Germline V gene lookup returns CDR1 MNHEY and CDR2 SMNVEV (reference sequence). V shed 6 bases and J 2 bases; nucleotides not matched to a gene: 12. This CDR3 is 18 amino acids long. CDR3 nucleotide sequence: TGTGCCAGCAGCCCCGGAAGCGGGGGGGCGACCAACACCGGGGAGCTGTTTTTT. Translation: CASSPGSGGATNTGELFF.

V is TRBV6-5 and J is TRBJ2-7, with 10 bases aligning to TRBD1. The J segment lost 4 bases and the V segment lost 0 bases, leaving 3 bases of the junction unmatched. Germline values: CDR1 MNHEY, CDR2 SVGAGI. CDR3 length: 15 amino acids. Here the CDR3 DNA reads TGTGCCAGCAGTTACTCGACAGGGGGCTTTTACGAGCAGTACGTC. Protein sequence: CASSYSTGGFYEQYV.

J is TRBJ2-7 and V is TRBV2, with 9 bases matching TRBD1. Germline V gene data show CDR1 as SNHLY and CDR2 as FYNNEI. The CDR3 has 16 residues. With V trimmed by 5 bases and J by 0 bases, 8 bases remained unmatched. The CDR3 spells CASSPKGQGSSYEQYV. In DNA, the CDR3 is TGTGCCAGCAGTCCCAAAGGACAGGGGAGCTCCTACGAGCAGTACGTC.

CDR3 sequence reads: CASSTRTQFYV. Here the CDR3 DNA reads TGTGCCAGCAGTACAAGGACACAATTTTACGTC. The chain joins TRBV6-5 to TRBJ2-7, with D tentatively TRBD1 (5 bases). The CDR3 runs to 11 residues. Germline CDR1 MNHEY, CDR2 SVGAGI. V was cut by 5 bases and J by 13 bases, with 15 bases left in between.

V usage is TRBV19 and J usage is TRBJ1-1, with 9 bases aligning to TRBD1. Per germline, CDR1 LNHDA and CDR2 SQIVND (reference sequence). The trim removed 6 bases at V and 4 bases at J, leaving 9 bases unmatched. The CDR3 is made up of 15 amino acids. This CDR3 reads CASRPDRGRVTEAFF. The CDR3 DNA is TGTGCCAGTAGACCCGACAGGGGGAGGGTCACTGAAGCTTTCTTT.

The chain couples TRBV18 to TRBJ2-5, with 10 nucleotides matching TRBD2. Germline values: CDR1 KGHSH, CDR2 LQKENI. This CDR3 region has 16 residues. J lost 0 bases, V lost 8 bases, and 9 bases had no gene match. The DNA of the CDR3 is TGTGCCAGCGCAACCGGGACTAGCGCAAACCAAGAGACCCAGTACTTC. It codes for CASATGTSANQETQYF. Filled out from reference TRBV18 and TRBJ2-5, the complete variable domain reads NAGVMQNPRHLVRRRGQEARLRCSPMKGHSHVYWYRQLPEEGLKFMVYLQKENIIDESGMPKERFSAEFPKEGPSILRIQQVVRGDSAAYFCASATGTSANQETQYFGPGTRLLVL.

V gene TRBV4-3 combines with J gene TRBJ1-5; maybe TRBD1 (6 bases). Per the germline V gene, CDR1 is LGHNA and CDR2 is YSLEER. Trimming left V 4 bases short and J 7 bases short, with 11 bases between. This CDR3 has 13 residues. As DNA, the CDR3 is TGCGCCAGCAGCCCCGGGGGGCGGCAGCCCCAGCATTTT. Its translation is CASSPGGRQPQHF.

V usage is TRBV6-5 and J usage is TRBJ1-2; the D is unclear. Looked up from germline, CDR1 is MNHEY and CDR2 is SVGAGI. The V end was cut by 7 bases, the J end by 0 bases, with 15 bases between. CDR3 length: 15 residues. CDR3 protein: CASTQMVGANYGYTF. The CDR3 DNA follows: TGTGCCAGCACCCAGATGGTTGGAGCTAACTATGGCTACACCTTC.

DNA for the CDR3: TGTGCCAGCAGCTTAGACGGTACGGGGTACATTGTCGGAAAACTGTTTTTT. Its protein is CASSLDGTGYIVGKLFF. The rearrangement uses TRBV11-2 and TRBJ1-4, with no clear D. Germline V gene sequence: CDR1 SGHAT, CDR2 FQNNGV. The CDR3 is 17 residues long. Trimming cost V 0 bases and J 10 bases, with 21 bases left between them.